These T cell receptor beta chains were read from a single sample in a study of T-cell reconstitution after alpha-beta-depleted transplantation in children. Via MiXCR, TCRdb re-called the PCR reads, giving one row per CDR3 protein. This repertoire shows 150,000 to 250,000 distinct CDR3 sequences, roughly 14% found once; its top ten account for about 13%. The material sequenced was PBMCs from the stem cell graft donor, taken from the stem cell graft. All receptors come from a human donor who donated a stem cell graft to a child with acute lymphoblastic leukemia. Both conserved end residues are part of each CDR3. The D gene is left open where the match is weak. Size is stated for part of the rows, as once, few or many counts, or as a class when the clone is expanded.

J gene: TRBJ1-5
clone size: .
V gene: TRBV30
D gene: .
CDR3 DNA: TGTGCCTGGAGTGGAGAGAACAATCAGCCCCAGCATTTT
CDR3 protein: CAWSGENNQPQHF

J gene: TRBJ2-3
clone size: many
V gene: TRBV10-3
D gene: .
CDR3 DNA: TGTGCCATCAGTAGCGGTCCGACAGATACGCAGTATTTT
CDR3 protein: CAISSGPTDTQYF

J gene: TRBJ2-7
clone size: many
V gene: TRBV5-5
D gene: TRBD1
CDR3 DNA: TGTGCCAGCAGGCGTCCGGGGACAGGGGGGTACGAGCAGTACTTC
CDR3 protein: CASRRPGTGGYEQYF

J gene: TRBJ1-2
clone size: .
V gene: TRBV11-2
D gene: .
CDR3 DNA: TGTGCCAGCAGCTCCAACACGTTCTATGGCTACACCTTC
CDR3 protein: CASSSNTFYGYTF

J gene: TRBJ2-5
clone size: many
V gene: TRBV6-5
D gene: TRBD2
CDR3 DNA: TGTGCCAGCAGACCCGGACTAGCGGAGGTCCAAGAGACCCAGTACTTC
CDR3 protein: CASRPGLAEVQETQYF

J gene: TRBJ1-1
clone size: many
V gene: TRBV4-1
D gene: .
CDR3 DNA: TGCGCCAGCAGCCAAGAAAACCAGGGTACTGAAGCTTTCTTT
CDR3 protein: CASSQENQGTEAFF

J gene: TRBJ2-3
clone size: many
V gene: TRBV7-6
D gene: .
CDR3 DNA: TGTGCCAGCAGCCCCGCGGTGGTTTTTCGGTTTAATACAGATACGCAGTATTTT
CDR3 protein: CASSPAVVFRFNTDTQYF

J gene: TRBJ1-1
clone size: many
V gene: TRBV28
D gene: .
CDR3 DNA: TGTGCCACCAAACCGGGGGCGGTTATGAACACTGAAGCTTTCTTT
CDR3 protein: CATKPGAVMNTEAFF

J gene: TRBJ2-1
clone size: .
V gene: TRBV20-1
D gene: TRBD2
CDR3 DNA: TGCAGCGTCTGGGGAATGGGCGGGAGTTTCTCCTACAATGAGCAGTTCTTC
CDR3 protein: CSVWGMGGSFSYNEQFF

J gene: TRBJ2-7
clone size: .
V gene: TRBV7-9
D gene: TRBD2
CDR3 DNA: TGTGCCAGCACCACTAGCGGGAGTATCAACGAGCAGTACTTC
CDR3 protein: CASTTSGSINEQYF

J gene: TRBJ2-7
clone size: few
V gene: TRBV3-1
D gene: .
CDR3 DNA: TGTGCCAGCAGCCAAGTGGAGGTGGGCGAGCAGTACTTC
CDR3 protein: CASSQVEVGEQYF

J gene: TRBJ2-2
clone size: .
V gene: TRBV5-1
D gene: .
CDR3 DNA: TGCGCCAGCAGCTCGGACGGTTCCGGGGAGCTGTTTTTT
CDR3 protein: CASSSDGSGELFF

J gene: TRBJ1-3
clone size: many
V gene: TRBV20-1
D gene: .
CDR3 DNA: TGCAGTGCTAGAGACGGGGCCGCATCAAACACCATATATTTT
CDR3 protein: CSARDGAASNTIYF

J gene: TRBJ2-7
clone size: many
V gene: TRBV18
D gene: .
CDR3 DNA: TGTGCCAGCTCACCAGGAGGGGGCGAGCAGTACTTC
CDR3 protein: CASSPGGGEQYF

J gene: TRBJ1-1
clone size: .
V gene: TRBV19
D gene: .
CDR3 DNA: TGTGCCAGTAGCCCCGATCAGCGCGGGGGGGGCACTGAAGCTTTCTTT
CDR3 protein: CASSPDQRGGGTEAFF

J gene: TRBJ1-1
clone size: many
V gene: TRBV11-1
D gene: .
CDR3 DNA: TGTGCCAGCAGCTTAGCCGGGGATGAAGCTTTCTTT
CDR3 protein: CASSLAGDEAFF

J gene: TRBJ1-1
clone size: many
V gene: TRBV10-3
D gene: .
CDR3 DNA: TGTGCCATCAGTGCAGGGCTGGAAGCTTTCTTT
CDR3 protein: CAISAGLEAFF

J gene: TRBJ1-1
clone size: .
V gene: TRBV5-1
D gene: .
CDR3 DNA: TGCGCCAGCAGCTTGAACGGAGCCCTCACCGACGCTTTCTTT
CDR3 protein: CASSLNGALTDAFF

J gene: TRBJ2-1
clone size: many
V gene: TRBV5-1
D gene: .
CDR3 DNA: TGCGCCAGCAGCTTGGGGGGGGACCCTCAAGAGCAGTTCTTC
CDR3 protein: CASSLGGDPQEQFF

J gene: TRBJ2-7
clone size: many
V gene: TRBV20-1
D gene: .
CDR3 DNA: TGCAGTGCTAGAACGCGCGGGATTTCATACGAGCAGTACTTC
CDR3 protein: CSARTRGISYEQYF

J gene: TRBJ2-1
clone size: .
V gene: TRBV19
D gene: TRBD2
CDR3 DNA: TGTGCCAGTACCCGGACTAGCGGGAGGAATGAGCAGTTCTTC
CDR3 protein: CASTRTSGRNEQFF

J gene: TRBJ2-5
clone size: many
V gene: TRBV9
D gene: .
CDR3 DNA: TGTGCCAGCAGCGTAATGGGGGGAGTTGAAGAGACCCAGTACTTC
CDR3 protein: CASSVMGGVEETQYF

J gene: TRBJ2-3
clone size: many
V gene: TRBV20-1
D gene: .
CDR3 DNA: TGCAGTGCGGAGGGGGGGAGTAGGGGAGATACGCAGTATTTT
CDR3 protein: CSAEGGSRGDTQYF

J gene: TRBJ2-7
clone size: many
V gene: TRBV12-3/TRBV12-4
D gene: .
CDR3 DNA: TGTGCCAGCAGTTTCGGCGGTTCATCAACTTTTGACGAGCAGTACTTC
CDR3 protein: CASSFGGSSTFDEQYF

J gene: TRBJ2-5
clone size: many
V gene: TRBV5-6
D gene: .
CDR3 DNA: TGTGCCAGCAGCTTGGGGCTGGAAGAGACCCAGTACTTC
CDR3 protein: CASSLGLEETQYF

J gene: TRBJ2-3
clone size: many
V gene: TRBV20-1
D gene: TRBD2
CDR3 DNA: TGCAGTGCTAGAGATCTCCGCGGGAGGGGTGGAGATACGCAGTATTTT
CDR3 protein: CSARDLRGRGGDTQYF

J gene: TRBJ2-1
clone size: many
V gene: TRBV28
D gene: .
CDR3 DNA: TGTGCCAGTTGGGGGGAGGACAATGAGCAGTTCTTC
CDR3 protein: CASWGEDNEQFF

J gene: TRBJ2-7
clone size: few
V gene: TRBV5-1
D gene: TRBD1
CDR3 DNA: TGCGCCAGCAGCTTAAGCCCCCCCTATACCGGACAGGGAAATCACGAGCAGTACTTC
CDR3 protein: CASSLSPPYTGQGNHEQYF

J gene: TRBJ2-7
clone size: few
V gene: TRBV20-1
D gene: TRBD2
CDR3 DNA: TGCAGTGCTACCGGGACTAGCTACTACGAGCAGTACTTC
CDR3 protein: CSATGTSYYEQYF

J gene: TRBJ2-1
clone size: many
V gene: TRBV10-3
D gene: .
CDR3 DNA: TGTGCCATCGGAGGGGGGGACAATGAGCAGTTCTTC
CDR3 protein: CAIGGGDNEQFF

J gene: TRBJ2-5
clone size: many
V gene: TRBV20-1
D gene: .
CDR3 DNA: TGCAGTGCTAGCCACCCGGCCATATCGTACGAGGCTCTAGAGACCCAGTACTTC
CDR3 protein: CSASHPAISYEALETQYF

J gene: TRBJ2-2
clone size: .
V gene: TRBV5-1
D gene: .
CDR3 DNA: TGCGCCAGCAGCTCAACACAGGGTACCGGGGAGCTGTTTTTT
CDR3 protein: CASSSTQGTGELFF

J gene: TRBJ2-1
clone size: many
V gene: TRBV5-1
D gene: TRBD1
CDR3 DNA: TGCGCCAGCAGCTTAGACAGGGGTAGAGCGAATGAGCAGTTCTTC
CDR3 protein: CASSLDRGRANEQFF

J gene: TRBJ2-1
clone size: many
V gene: TRBV20-1
D gene: .
CDR3 DNA: TGCAGTGCTAGAGAGAACAATGAGCAGTTCTTC
CDR3 protein: CSARENNEQFF

J gene: TRBJ1-1
clone size: many
V gene: TRBV19
D gene: .
CDR3 DNA: TGTGCCAGTAGTGCACGACAGAACACTGAAGCTTTCTTT
CDR3 protein: CASSARQNTEAFF

J gene: TRBJ1-4
clone size: .
V gene: TRBV7-9
D gene: .
CDR3 DNA: TGTGCCAGCAGTGGGACATCCCGCTCTTATAATGAAAAACTGTTTTTT
CDR3 protein: CASSGTSRSYNEKLFF

J gene: TRBJ1-6
clone size: few
V gene: TRBV5-5
D gene: .
CDR3 DNA: TGTGCCAGCAGCTTGGTTGGGGGAGATAATTCACCCCTCCACTTT
CDR3 protein: CASSLVGGDNSPLHF

J gene: TRBJ2-1
clone size: .
V gene: TRBV18
D gene: TRBD2
CDR3 DNA: TGTGCCAGCTCACCACCGTTAAGAGTCGGGCTAGCGGGAGCATATGAGCAGTTCTTC
CDR3 protein: CASSPPLRVGLAGAYEQFF

J gene: TRBJ2-2
clone size: many
V gene: TRBV20-1
D gene: .
CDR3 DNA: TGCAGTGCTAGTCCCGGGACTCAGAACACCGGGGAGCTGTTTTTT
CDR3 protein: CSASPGTQNTGELFF

J gene: TRBJ2-1
clone size: .
V gene: TRBV20-1
D gene: .
CDR3 DNA: TGCACCGCGAAGCGAACCTACAATGAGCAGTTCTTC
CDR3 protein: CTAKRTYNEQFF

J gene: TRBJ2-1
clone size: many
V gene: TRBV5-1
D gene: TRBD2
CDR3 DNA: TGCGCCAGCAGCCCGGGGACTAGCGGGAGCTCCTACAATGAGCAGTTCTTC
CDR3 protein: CASSPGTSGSSYNEQFF

J gene: TRBJ1-2
clone size: many
V gene: TRBV5-1
D gene: .
CDR3 DNA: TGCGCCAGCAGCCTCCTCCCAGCTAACTATGGCTACACCTTC
CDR3 protein: CASSLLPANYGYTF

J gene: TRBJ1-1
clone size: few
V gene: TRBV7-9
D gene: .
CDR3 DNA: TGTGCCAGCAGCTTATCCGGAGGGATGGGAACTGAAGCTTTCTTT
CDR3 protein: CASSLSGGMGTEAFF

J gene: TRBJ1-4
clone size: many
V gene: TRBV20-1
D gene: TRBD1
CDR3 DNA: TGCAGTGTAACAGGGGGTAATGAAAAACTGTTTTTT
CDR3 protein: CSVTGGNEKLFF

J gene: TRBJ2-3
clone size: many
V gene: TRBV29-1
D gene: TRBD2
CDR3 DNA: TGCAGCGTTGAACCTCGTAGCGGGAGAGGAGCATATACGCAGTATTTT
CDR3 protein: CSVEPRSGRGAYTQYF

J gene: TRBJ2-1
clone size: few
V gene: TRBV18
D gene: TRBD1
CDR3 DNA: TGTGCCAGCTCACCCTTGACAGGGTATCGCAATGAGCAGTTCTTC
CDR3 protein: CASSPLTGYRNEQFF

J gene: TRBJ2-1
clone size: many
V gene: TRBV5-1
D gene: .
CDR3 DNA: TGCGCCAGCAGCTTGGAGCCGAGGAGGGCCAATGAGCAGTTCTTC
CDR3 protein: CASSLEPRRANEQFF

J gene: TRBJ2-7
clone size: many
V gene: TRBV10-2
D gene: .
CDR3 DNA: TGCGCCAGCTCACAGGAAAGCTCCTACGAGCAGTACTTC
CDR3 protein: CASSQESSYEQYF

J gene: TRBJ2-2
clone size: many
V gene: TRBV5-1
D gene: .
CDR3 DNA: TGCGCCAGCAGCTTGGCCGCGGAGGGGGCGACCGGGGAGCTGTTTTTT
CDR3 protein: CASSLAAEGATGELFF

J gene: TRBJ2-1
clone size: many
V gene: TRBV12-3/TRBV12-4
D gene: .
CDR3 DNA: TGTGCCAGCAGTTTCTTCAATGAGCAGTTCTTC
CDR3 protein: CASSFFNEQFF

J gene: TRBJ1-1
clone size: many
V gene: TRBV5-1
D gene: .
CDR3 DNA: TGCGCCAGCACTCCGAGAGGGGATTTGAACACTGAAGCTTTCTTT
CDR3 protein: CASTPRGDLNTEAFF

J gene: TRBJ2-3
clone size: many
V gene: TRBV5-1
D gene: TRBD1
CDR3 DNA: TGCGCCAGCAGCTTAACGACAGGGAACCTAGGAGATACGCAGTATTTT
CDR3 protein: CASSLTTGNLGDTQYF

J gene: TRBJ1-1
clone size: .
V gene: TRBV12-3/TRBV12-4
D gene: TRBD1
CDR3 DNA: TGTGCCAGCAGTTTGACAGGGGACGACACTGAAGCTTTCTTT
CDR3 protein: CASSLTGDDTEAFF

J gene: TRBJ2-5
clone size: many
V gene: TRBV7-7
D gene: TRBD1
CDR3 DNA: TGTGCCAGCAGCTTACTTGGGACAGGGGCAGGAACCCAGTACTTC
CDR3 protein: CASSLLGTGAGTQYF

J gene: TRBJ1-5
clone size: .
V gene: TRBV19
D gene: .
CDR3 DNA: TGTGCCAGTAGTACCCGTCTTGACCCCGGTCAGCCCCAGCATTTT
CDR3 protein: CASSTRLDPGQPQHF

J gene: TRBJ2-3
clone size: many
V gene: TRBV20-1
D gene: .
CDR3 DNA: TGCAGTGCTAGAGTGCCCGCGAGGACAGATACGCAGTATTTT
CDR3 protein: CSARVPARTDTQYF

J gene: TRBJ2-7
clone size: many
V gene: TRBV5-1
D gene: .
CDR3 DNA: TGCGCCAGCAGCTTGGATGTTTTGTCCTACGAGCAGTACTTC
CDR3 protein: CASSLDVLSYEQYF